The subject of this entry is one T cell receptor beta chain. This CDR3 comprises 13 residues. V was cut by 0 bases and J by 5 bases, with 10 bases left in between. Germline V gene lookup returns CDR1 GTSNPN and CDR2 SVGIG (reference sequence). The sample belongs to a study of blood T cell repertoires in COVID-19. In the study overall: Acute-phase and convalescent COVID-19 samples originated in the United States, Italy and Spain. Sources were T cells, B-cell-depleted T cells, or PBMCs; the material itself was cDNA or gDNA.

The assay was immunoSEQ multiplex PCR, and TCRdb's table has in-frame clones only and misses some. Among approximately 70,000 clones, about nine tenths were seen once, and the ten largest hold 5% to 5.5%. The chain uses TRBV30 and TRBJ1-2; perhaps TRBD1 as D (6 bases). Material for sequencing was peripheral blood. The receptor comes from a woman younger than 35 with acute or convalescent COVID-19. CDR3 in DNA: TGTGCCTGGAGTGTTCAACAGGGATATGGCTACACCTTC. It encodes CAWSVQQGYGYTF.